This paragraph covers one TCR beta chain sequence. As yet, its antigen is unknown. The CDR3 covers 20 residues. The V gene's germline CDR1 is SGDLS and CDR2 YYNGEE. V dropped 0 bases and J dropped 4; count of bases not matched to a gene: 21. This sample is drawn from a study of T cell clonotyping in hematopoietic cell transplantation. Points from the study as a whole: Without cell sorting, CD4 versus CD8 contributions remain unresolved. Broader posttransplant TCR repertoire diversity was predicted by graft donor and pretransplant recipient Inverse Simpson Index values. Few recipient clonotypes overlapped donors; over 95% were de novo at given depth.

This table comes from immunoSEQ multiplex PCR, and its TCRdb copy is limited to in-frame clones, with some not included. The table shows roughly 16,000 clones, with approximately 91% occurring only once. The sequenced sample was peripheral blood mononuclear cells. The chain carries TRBV9 and TRBJ2-5; 7 bases are shared with TRBD1. The source is a man aged 40-50 years in good health. Some clones in this sample may be carry-over from other donors' samples. In DNA, the CDR3 is TGTGCCAGCAGCGTAGATAGGGACAGTGGAGGTAACTTAGAGCGAGAGACCCAGTACTTC. This translates into CASSVDRDSGGNLERETQYF.